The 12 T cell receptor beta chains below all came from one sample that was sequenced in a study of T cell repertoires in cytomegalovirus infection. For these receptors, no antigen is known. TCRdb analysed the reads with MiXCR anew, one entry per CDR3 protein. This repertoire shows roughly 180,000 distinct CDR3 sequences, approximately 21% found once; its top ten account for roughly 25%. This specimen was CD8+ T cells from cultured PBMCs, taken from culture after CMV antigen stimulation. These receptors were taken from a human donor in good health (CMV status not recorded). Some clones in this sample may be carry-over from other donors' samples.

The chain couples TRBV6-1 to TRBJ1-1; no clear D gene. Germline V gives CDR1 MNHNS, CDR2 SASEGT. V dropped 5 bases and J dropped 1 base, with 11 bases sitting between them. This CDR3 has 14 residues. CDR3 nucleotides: TGTGCCAGCAGTCCTCAGGTGTCGAACACTGAAGCTTTCTTT. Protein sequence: CASSPQVSNTEAFF.

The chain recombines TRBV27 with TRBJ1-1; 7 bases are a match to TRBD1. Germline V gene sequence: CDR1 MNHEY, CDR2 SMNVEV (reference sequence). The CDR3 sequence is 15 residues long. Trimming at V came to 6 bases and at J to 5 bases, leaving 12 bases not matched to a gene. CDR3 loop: CASSVSGTVDTEAFF. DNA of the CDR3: TGTGCCAGCAGCGTTTCCGGGACAGTGGATACTGAAGCTTTCTTT.

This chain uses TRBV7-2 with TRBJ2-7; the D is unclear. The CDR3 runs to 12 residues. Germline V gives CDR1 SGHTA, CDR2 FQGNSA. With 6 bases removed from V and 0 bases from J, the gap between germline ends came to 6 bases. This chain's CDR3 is CASRYSSYEQYF. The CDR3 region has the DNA TGTGCCAGCAGGTATAGCTCCTACGAGCAGTACTTC.

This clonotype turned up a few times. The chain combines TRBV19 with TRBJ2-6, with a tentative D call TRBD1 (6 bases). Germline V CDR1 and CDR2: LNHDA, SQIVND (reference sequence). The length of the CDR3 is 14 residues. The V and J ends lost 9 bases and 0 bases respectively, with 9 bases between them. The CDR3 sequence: CASTQGSGANVLTF. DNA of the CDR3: TGTGCCAGCACACAGGGCTCTGGGGCCAACGTCCTGACTTTC.

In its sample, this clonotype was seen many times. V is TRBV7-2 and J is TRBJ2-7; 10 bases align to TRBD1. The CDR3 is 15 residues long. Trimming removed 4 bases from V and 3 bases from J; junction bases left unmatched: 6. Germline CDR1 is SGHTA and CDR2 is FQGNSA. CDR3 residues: CASSSTGGAGYEQYF. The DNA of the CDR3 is TGTGCCAGCAGCTCGACAGGGGGCGCCGGCTACGAGCAGTACTTC. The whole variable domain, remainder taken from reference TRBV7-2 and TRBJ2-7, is GAGVSQSPSNKVTEKGKDVELRCDPISGHTALYWYRQSLGQGLEFLIYFQGNSAPDKSGLPSDRFSAERTGGSVSTLTIQRTQQEDSAVYLCASSSTGGAGYEQYFGPGTRLTVT.

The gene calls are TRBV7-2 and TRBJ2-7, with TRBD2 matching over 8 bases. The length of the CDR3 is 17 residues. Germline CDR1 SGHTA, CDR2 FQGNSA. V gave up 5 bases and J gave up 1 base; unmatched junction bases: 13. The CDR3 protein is CASSTLAGPLLSYEQYF. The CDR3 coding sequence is TGTGCCAGCAGCACTTTAGCGGGGCCCCTCTTATCCTACGAGCAGTACTTC.

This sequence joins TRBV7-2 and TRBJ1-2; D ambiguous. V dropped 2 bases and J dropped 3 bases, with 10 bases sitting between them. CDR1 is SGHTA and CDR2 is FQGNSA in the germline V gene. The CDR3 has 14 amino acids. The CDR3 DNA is TGTGCCAGCAGCTTAATTGACCTTTACTATGGCTACACCTTC. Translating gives CASSLIDLYYGYTF.

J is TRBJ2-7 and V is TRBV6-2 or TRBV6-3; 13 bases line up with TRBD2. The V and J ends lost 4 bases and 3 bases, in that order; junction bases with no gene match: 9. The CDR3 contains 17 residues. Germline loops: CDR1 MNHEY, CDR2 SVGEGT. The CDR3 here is CASSSGTSGVRVYEQYF. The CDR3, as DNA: TGTGCCAGCAGTTCCGGGACTAGCGGGGTTCGGGTCTACGAGCAGTACTTC.

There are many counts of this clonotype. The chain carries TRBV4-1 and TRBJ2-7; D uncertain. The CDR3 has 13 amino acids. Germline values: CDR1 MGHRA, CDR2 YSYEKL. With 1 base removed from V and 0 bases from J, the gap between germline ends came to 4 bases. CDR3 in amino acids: CASSQGSSYEQYF. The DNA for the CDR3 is TGCGCCAGCAGCCAAGGCAGCTCCTACGAGCAGTACTTC.

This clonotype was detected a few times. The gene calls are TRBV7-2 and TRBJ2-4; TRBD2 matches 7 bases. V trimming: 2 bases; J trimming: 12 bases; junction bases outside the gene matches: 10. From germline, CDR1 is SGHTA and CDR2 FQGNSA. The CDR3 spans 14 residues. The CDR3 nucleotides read TGTGCCAGCAGCTTAAACCCCCGGGGGGAGAATCAGTACTTC. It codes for CASSLNPRGENQYF.

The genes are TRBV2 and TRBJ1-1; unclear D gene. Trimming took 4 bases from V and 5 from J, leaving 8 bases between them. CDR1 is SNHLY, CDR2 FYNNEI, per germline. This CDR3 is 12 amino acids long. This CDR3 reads CASSGERTEAFF. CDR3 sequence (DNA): TGTGCCAGCAGTGGTGAGCGTACTGAAGCTTTCTTT.

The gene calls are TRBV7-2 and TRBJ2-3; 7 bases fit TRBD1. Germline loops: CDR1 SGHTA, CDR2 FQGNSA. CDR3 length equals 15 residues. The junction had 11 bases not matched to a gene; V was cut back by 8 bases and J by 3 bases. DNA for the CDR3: TGTGCCAGCGGAAAAGCCCTGACAGGGACAGATACGCAGTATTTT. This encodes CASGKALTGTDTQYF.